This T cell receptor beta chain derives from a study of PD-L1 blockade in urothelial cancer (dated by TCRdb to 2015 to 2018). For context, the study as a whole: All patients started therapy around 2014 and received atezolizumab 1,200 mg intravenously every 3 weeks. Twenty-five of 29 patients were identified as males with urothelial cancer of bladder origin, and a prior smoking history was reported by 18 of 29 patients. Patients had an ECOG performance status of 0 or 1 and had received between 0 and 3 prior chemotherapy regimens. Blood samples were analyzed at 3 weeks after treatment start (second dose) and at 6 weeks after treatment start. Blood samples yielded a median of around 150,000 T cells and 65,000 to 95,000 unique TCRs, with median clonality approximately 0.08. An exploratory multi-omic analysis was conducted of the somatic, immune and clinical correlates of response to PD-L1 blockade with atezolizumab in urothelial cancer. Pretreatment tumor samples, along with matched peripheral blood serially collected before and after atezolizumab treatment, were subjected to TCR sequencing. Progression-free survival longer than 6 months counted as durable clinical benefit, and TCR features were additionally tested against both progression-free and overall survival. Whole exome sequencing and RNA sequencing of pretreatment tumors were performed alongside TCR sequencing in the same patients. Durable clinical benefit was achieved by nine patients but not by the remaining 20. Twenty-nine patients had pretreatment blood TCR-seq, some 25 had at least one posttreatment blood collection, and some 25 had tumor TCR-seq.

As to this clone: What this receptor recognizes is not known. No base qualities exist here, and no much larger clone lies one base off it.

Synthetic TCR analog templates were spiked into each PCR so that absolute template abundance could be estimated from read counts. The immunoSEQ assay used bias-controlled V and J gene primers to amplify TCRbeta CDR3 regions from genomic DNA. Rearranged TCRbeta segments were sequenced at approximately 20X coverage. The authors' analysis ran thus. Sequencing errors were corrected by clustering and CDR3s were annotated against IMGT to assign V, D and J genes. Only productive TCRbeta rearrangements were used in downstream analyses, excluding out-of-frame or stop-codon sequences. To compute clonality, Shannon entropy was normalized by the log of the number of unique productive sequences and then subtracted from one. Clones differing between time points or between blood and tumor were identified by Fisher's exact test with Benjamini-Hochberg correction at adjusted p below 0.01. What TCRdb holds here is the immuneACCESS table cut down to in-frame rearrangements. Part of the clones is not present; checked against another copy, under half of the missing clones reflect an unresolved V gene, and the others are unexplained. Clone size and the V and J calls come from that table; the DNA yielded D and trimming. This sample lists some 100,000 clones; around 90% were detected once. Of the sample, roughly 0.93% is held by the ten largest clones.

Overall results and qualifications from the work: Small sample size (n ≈ 28) and many exploratory analyses mean the results are intended to be hypothesis-generating. A pretreatment peripheral blood TCR clonality below the median was linked to improved progression-free and overall survival. Patients with durable benefit showed greater expansion of tumor-associated TCR clones in peripheral blood 3 weeks after starting treatment (n of about 20, p = 0.022).

A total of roughly 30 patients with locally advanced or metastatic urothelial carcinoma, treated at Memorial Sloan Kettering on a trial protocol, made up the cohort. Peripheral blood mononuclear cells were collected pretreatment and during treatment, at between 1 and 8 total time points per patient. The Qiagen DNeasy Blood extraction kit was used to purify genomic DNA from total PBMCs and from tumor samples. Collected pretreatment and during treatment, PBMCs were isolated and stored as previously described. Trimming costs V 4 bases and J 0 bases, and their ends lie 17 bases apart. Counted from cysteine to phenylalanine, this CDR3 has 17 amino acids. Only the CDR3 DNA stays, 51 bases, in frame from base 1. Per the germline V gene, SGHDN is the CDR1 and FVKESK is the CDR2.

The starting material was PBMCs, obtained around atezolizumab (anti-PD-L1) treatment. The chain joins TRBV14 to TRBJ2-3; TRBD2 is perhaps the D gene, given 6 matching bases. This clonotype was obtained from an elderly woman with urothelial cancer. The bases read TGTGCCAGCAGCCCCCGAGGAGGGCAGCCTAGCACAGATACGCAGTATTTT. Translated, it gives CASSPRGGQPSTDTQYF.